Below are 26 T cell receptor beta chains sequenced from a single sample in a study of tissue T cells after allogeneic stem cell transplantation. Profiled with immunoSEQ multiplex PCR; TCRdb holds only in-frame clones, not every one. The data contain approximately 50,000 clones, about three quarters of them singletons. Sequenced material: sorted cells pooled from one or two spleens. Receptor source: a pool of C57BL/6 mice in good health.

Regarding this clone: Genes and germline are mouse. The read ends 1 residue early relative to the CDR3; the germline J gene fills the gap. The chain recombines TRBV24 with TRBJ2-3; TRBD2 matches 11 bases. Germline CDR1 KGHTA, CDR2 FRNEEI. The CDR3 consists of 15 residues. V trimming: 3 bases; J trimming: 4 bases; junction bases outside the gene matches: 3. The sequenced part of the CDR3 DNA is TGTGCCAGCAGTCTCCGGGACTGGGGGACAGAAACGCTGTAT. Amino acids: CASSLRDWGTETLY. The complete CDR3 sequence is CASSLRDWGTETLYF.

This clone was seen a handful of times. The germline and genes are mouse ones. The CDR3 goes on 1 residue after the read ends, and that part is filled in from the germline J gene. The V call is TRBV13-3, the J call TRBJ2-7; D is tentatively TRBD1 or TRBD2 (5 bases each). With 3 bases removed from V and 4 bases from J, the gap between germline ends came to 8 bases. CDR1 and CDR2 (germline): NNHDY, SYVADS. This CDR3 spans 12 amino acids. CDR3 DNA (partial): TGTGCCAGCAGTGGGGGCATATATGAACAGTAC. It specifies CASSGGIYEQY. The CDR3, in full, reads CASSGGIYEQYF.

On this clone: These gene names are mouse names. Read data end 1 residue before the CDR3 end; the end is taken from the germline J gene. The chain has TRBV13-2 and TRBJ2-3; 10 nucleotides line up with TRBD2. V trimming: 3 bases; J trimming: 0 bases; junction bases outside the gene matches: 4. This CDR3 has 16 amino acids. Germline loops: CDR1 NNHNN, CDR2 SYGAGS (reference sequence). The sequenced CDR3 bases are TGTGCCAGCGGTGCAGACTGGGGGGTGAGTGCAGAAACGCTGTAT. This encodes CASGADWGVSAETLY. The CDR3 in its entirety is CASGADWGVSAETLYF.

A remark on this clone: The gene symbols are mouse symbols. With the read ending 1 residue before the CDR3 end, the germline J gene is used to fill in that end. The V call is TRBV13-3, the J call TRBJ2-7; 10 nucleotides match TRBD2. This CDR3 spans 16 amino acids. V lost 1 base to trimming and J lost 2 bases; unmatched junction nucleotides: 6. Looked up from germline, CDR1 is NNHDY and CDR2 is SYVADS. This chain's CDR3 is CASSDTTGGRTYEQYF. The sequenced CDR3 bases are TGTGCCAGCAGTGATACGACTGGGGGGAGGACCTATGAACAGTAC.

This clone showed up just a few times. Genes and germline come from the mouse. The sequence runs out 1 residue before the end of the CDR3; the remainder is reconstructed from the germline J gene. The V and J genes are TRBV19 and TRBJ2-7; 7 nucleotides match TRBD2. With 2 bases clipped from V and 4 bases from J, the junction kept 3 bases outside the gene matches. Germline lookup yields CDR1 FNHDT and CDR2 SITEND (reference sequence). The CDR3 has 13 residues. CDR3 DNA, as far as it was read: TGTGCCAGCAGTATGTGGGGGGAGTATGAACAGTAC. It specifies CASSMWGEYEQY. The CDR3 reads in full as CASSMWGEYEQYF.

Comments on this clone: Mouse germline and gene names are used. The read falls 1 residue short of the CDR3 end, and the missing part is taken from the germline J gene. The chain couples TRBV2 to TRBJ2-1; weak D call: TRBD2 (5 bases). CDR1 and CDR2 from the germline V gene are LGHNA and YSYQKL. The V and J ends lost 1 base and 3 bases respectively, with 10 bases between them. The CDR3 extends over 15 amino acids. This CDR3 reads CASSQAWASYAEQFF. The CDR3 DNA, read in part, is TGTGCCAGCAGCCAAGCCTGGGCCTCCTATGCTGAGCAGTTC.

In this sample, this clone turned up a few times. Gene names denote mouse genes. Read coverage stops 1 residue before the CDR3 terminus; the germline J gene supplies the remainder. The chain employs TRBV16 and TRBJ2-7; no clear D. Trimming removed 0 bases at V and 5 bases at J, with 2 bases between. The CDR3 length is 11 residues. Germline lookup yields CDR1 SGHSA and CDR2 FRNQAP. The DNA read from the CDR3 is TGTGCAAGCAGCTTAGAGGATGAACAGTAC. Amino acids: CASSLEDEQY. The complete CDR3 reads CASSLEDEQYF. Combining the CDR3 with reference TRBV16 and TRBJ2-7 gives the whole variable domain NAGVIQTPRHKVTGKGQEATLWCEPISGHSAVFWYRQTIVQGLEFLTYFRNQAPIDDSGMPKERFSAQMPNQSHSTLKIQSTQPQDSAVYLCASSLEDEQYFGPGTRLTVL.

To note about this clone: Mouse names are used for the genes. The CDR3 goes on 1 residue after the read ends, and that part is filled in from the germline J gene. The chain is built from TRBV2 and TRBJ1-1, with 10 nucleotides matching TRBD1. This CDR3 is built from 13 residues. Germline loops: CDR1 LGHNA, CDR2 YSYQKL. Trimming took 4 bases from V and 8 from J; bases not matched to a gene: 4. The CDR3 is CASSRDRGGEVFF. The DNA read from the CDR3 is TGTGCCAGCAGCCGGGACAGGGGAGGGGAAGTCTTC. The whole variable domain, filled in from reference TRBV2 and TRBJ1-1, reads DPKIIQKPKYLVAVTGSEKILICEQYLGHNAMYWYRQSAKKPLEFMFSYSYQKLMDNQTASSRFQPQSSKKNHLDLQITALKPDDSATYFCASSRDRGGEVFFGKGTRLTVV.

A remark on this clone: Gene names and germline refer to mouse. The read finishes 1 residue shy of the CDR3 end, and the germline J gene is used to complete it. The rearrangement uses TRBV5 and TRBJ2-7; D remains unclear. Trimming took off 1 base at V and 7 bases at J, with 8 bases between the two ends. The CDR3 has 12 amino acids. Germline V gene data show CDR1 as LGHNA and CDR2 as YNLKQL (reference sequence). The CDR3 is CASSQGGREQYF. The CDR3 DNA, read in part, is TGTGCCAGCAGCCAAGGGGGTCGGGAACAGTAC.

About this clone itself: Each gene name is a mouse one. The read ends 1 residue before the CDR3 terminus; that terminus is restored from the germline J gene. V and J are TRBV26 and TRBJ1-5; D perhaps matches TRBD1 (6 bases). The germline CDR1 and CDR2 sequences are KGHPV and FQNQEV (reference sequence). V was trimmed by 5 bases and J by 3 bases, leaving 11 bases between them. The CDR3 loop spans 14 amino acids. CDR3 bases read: TGTGCCAGCAGTTACAGGGAGGGCAACCAGGCTCCGCTT. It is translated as CASSYREGNQAPL. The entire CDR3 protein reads CASSYREGNQAPLF.

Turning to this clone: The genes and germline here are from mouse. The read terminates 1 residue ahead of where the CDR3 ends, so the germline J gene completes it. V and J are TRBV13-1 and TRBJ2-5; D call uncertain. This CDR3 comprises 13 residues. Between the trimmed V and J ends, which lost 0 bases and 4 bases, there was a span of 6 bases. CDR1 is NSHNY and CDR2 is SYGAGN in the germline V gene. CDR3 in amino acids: CASSDVGEDTQYF. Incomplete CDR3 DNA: TGTGCCAGCAGTGATGTCGGGGAAGACACCCAGTAC.

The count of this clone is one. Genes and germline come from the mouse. CDR3 sequence: CASSLEAGSQNTLYF. Partial CDR3 DNA: TGTGCAAGCAGCTTAGAGGCGGGTAGTCAAAACACCTTGTAC. V gene TRBV16 combines with J gene TRBJ2-4, with D uncertain. The read gets to within 1 residue of the CDR3 end, and the germline J gene fills in the rest. Germline lookup yields CDR1 SGHSA and CDR2 FRNQAP. Between the trimmed V and J ends, which lost 0 bases and 0 bases, there was a span of 7 bases. The CDR3 spans 15 residues.

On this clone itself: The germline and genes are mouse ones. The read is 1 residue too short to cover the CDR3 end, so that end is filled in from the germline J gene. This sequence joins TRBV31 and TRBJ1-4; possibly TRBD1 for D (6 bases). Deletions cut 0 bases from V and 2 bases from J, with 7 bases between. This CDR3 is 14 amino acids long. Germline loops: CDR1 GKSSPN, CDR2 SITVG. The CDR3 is CAWSLGQSNERLFF. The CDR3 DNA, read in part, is TGTGCCTGGAGTCTCGGACAGTCCAACGAAAGATTATTT.

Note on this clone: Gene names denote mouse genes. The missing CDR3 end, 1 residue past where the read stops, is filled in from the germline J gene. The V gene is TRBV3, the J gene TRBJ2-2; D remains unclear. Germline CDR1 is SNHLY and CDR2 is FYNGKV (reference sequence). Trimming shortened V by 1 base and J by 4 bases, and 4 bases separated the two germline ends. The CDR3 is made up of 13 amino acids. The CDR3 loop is CASSLESTGQLYF. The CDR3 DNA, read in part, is TGTGCCAGCAGCTTAGAGAGCACCGGGCAGCTCTAC.

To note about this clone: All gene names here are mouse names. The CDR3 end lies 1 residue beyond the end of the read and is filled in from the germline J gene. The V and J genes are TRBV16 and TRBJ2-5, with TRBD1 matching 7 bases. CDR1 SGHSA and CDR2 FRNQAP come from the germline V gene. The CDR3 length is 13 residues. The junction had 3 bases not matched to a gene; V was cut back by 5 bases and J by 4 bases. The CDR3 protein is CASSPDREDTQYF. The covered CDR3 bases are TGTGCAAGCAGCCCCGACAGGGAAGACACCCAGTAC.

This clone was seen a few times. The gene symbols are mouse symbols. CDR3 protein: CASGEGTGGREQYF. The sequenced part of the CDR3 DNA is TGTGCCAGCGGTGAGGGGACTGGGGGGAGAGAACAGTAC. The chain has TRBV13-2 and TRBJ2-7; 12 bases align to TRBD2. The read ends 1 residue early relative to the CDR3; the germline J gene fills the gap. In germline, CDR1 is NNHNN, CDR2 SYGAGS (reference sequence). Losses at the gene ends were 2 bases for V and 7 bases for J; bases not matched to a gene: 4. The CDR3 spans 14 residues.

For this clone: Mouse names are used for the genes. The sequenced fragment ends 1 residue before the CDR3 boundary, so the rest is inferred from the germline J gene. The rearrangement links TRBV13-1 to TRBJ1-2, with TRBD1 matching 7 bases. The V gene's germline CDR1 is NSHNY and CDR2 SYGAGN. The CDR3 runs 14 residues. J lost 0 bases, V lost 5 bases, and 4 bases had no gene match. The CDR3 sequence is CASRRQGANSDYTF. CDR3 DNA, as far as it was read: TGTGCCAGCAGGAGACAGGGCGCAAACTCCGACTACACC.

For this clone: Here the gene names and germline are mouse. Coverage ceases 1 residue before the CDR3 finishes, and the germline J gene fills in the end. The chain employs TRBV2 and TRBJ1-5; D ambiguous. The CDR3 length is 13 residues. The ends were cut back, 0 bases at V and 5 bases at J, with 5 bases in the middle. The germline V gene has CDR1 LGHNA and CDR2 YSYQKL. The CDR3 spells CASSQEHYQAPLF. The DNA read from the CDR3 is TGTGCCAGCAGCCAAGAACACTACCAGGCTCCGCTT.

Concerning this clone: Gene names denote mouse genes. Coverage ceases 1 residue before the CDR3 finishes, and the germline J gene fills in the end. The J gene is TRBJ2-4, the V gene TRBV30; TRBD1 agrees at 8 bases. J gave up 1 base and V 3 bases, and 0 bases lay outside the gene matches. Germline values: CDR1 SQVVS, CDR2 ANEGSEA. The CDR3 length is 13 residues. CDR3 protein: CSSRTGGQNTLYF. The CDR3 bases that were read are TGTAGTTCTAGGACAGGGGGTCAAAACACCTTGTAC.

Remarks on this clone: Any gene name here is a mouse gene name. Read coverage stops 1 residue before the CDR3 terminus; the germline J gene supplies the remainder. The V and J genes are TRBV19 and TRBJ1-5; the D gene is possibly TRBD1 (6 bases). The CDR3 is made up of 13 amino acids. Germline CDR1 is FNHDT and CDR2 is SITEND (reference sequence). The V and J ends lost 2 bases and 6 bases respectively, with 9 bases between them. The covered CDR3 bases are TGTGCCAGCAGTATGAACAGGGCCCAGGCTCCGCTT. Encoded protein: CASSMNRAQAPL. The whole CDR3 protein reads CASSMNRAQAPLF.

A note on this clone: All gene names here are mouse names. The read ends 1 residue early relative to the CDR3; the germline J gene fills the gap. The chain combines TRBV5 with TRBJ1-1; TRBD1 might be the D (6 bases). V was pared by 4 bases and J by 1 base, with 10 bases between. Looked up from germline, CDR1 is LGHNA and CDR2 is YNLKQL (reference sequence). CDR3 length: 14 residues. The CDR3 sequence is CASSLPGQNTEVFF. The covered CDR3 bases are TGTGCCAGCAGCCTCCCGGGACAAAACACAGAAGTCTTC.

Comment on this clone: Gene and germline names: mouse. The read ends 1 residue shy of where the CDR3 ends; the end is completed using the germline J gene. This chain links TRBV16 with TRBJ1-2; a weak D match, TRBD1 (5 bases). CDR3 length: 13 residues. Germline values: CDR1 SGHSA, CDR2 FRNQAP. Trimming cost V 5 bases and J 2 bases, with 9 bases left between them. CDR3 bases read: TGTGCAAGCAGCCCCCCAGGGAACTCCGACTACACC. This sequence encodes CASSPPGNSDYT. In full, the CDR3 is CASSPPGNSDYTF.

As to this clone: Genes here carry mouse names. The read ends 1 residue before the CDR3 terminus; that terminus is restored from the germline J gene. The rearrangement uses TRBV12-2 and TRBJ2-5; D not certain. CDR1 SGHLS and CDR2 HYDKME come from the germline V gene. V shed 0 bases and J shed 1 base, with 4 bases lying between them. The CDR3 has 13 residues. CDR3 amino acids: CASSLSYQDTQYF. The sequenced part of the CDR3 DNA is TGTGCCAGCTCTCTCAGCTACCAAGACACCCAGTAC.

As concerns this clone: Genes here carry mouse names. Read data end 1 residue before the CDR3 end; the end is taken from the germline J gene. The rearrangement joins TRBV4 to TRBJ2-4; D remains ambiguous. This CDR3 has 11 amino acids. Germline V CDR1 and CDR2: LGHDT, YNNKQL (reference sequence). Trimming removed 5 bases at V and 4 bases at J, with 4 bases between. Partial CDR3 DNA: TGTGCCAGCAGCCCGAAAAACACCTTGTAC. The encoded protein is CASSPKNTLY. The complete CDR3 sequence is CASSPKNTLYF.

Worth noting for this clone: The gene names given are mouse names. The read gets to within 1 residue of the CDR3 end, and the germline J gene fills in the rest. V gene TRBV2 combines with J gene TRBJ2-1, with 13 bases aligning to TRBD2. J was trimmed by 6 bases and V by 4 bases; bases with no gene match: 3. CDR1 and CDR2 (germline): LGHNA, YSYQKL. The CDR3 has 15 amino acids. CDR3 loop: CASSPRDWGGAEQFF. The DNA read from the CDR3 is TGTGCCAGCAGCCCGCGGGACTGGGGGGGTGCTGAGCAGTTC.

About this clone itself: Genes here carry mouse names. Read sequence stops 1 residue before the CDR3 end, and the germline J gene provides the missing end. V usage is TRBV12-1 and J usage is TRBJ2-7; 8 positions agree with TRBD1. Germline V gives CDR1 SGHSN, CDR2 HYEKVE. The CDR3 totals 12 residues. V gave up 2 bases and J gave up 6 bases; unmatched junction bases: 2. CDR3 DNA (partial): TGTGCCAGCTCTCGACAGGGGATTGAACAGTAC. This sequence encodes CASSRQGIEQY. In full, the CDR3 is CASSRQGIEQYF.